The 19 T cell receptor beta chains below were found in one sample sequenced in a study of CD8+ T cells in alopecia areata. Sequencing templates came from extracted RNA that was reverse transcribed into cDNA. Profiled with immunoSEQ multiplex PCR; TCRdb holds only in-frame clones, not every one. Of 150,000 to 200,000 clones detected, about 60% appear once; the ten largest clones hold more than 4.5%. The sequencing sample was made of CD4+ T cells sorted from blood. The receptors stem from a human donor in good health.

The chain employs TRBV11-2 and TRBJ2-3; D is ambiguous. Trimming took off 4 bases at V and 5 bases at J, with 10 bases between the two ends. The CDR3 is 13 residues long. The germline CDR1 and CDR2 sequences are SGHAT and FQNNGV. As DNA, the CDR3 is TGTGCCAGCAGCTGGCGCCGAGGAGATACGCAGTATTTT. Translated: CASSWRRGDTQYF.

The chain combines TRBV5-1 with TRBJ2-1; the D call may be TRBD1 or TRBD2 (6 bases each). CDR3 length equals 15 residues. Between the trimmed V and J ends, which lost 0 bases and 5 bases, there was a span of 12 bases. In germline, CDR1 is SGHRS, CDR2 YFSETQ. The CDR3 coding sequence is TGCGCCAGCAGCTTGGTTCAGGGGAGGCACAATGAGCAGTTCTTC. It codes for CASSLVQGRHNEQFF.

The rearrangement links TRBV7-2 to TRBJ2-5; 10 nucleotides agree with TRBD2. The CDR3 covers 16 residues. V shed 2 bases and J 5 bases; nucleotides not matched to a gene: 8. From germline, CDR1 is SGHTA and CDR2 FQGNSA. CDR3 sequence: CASSLTPSGSWETQYF. For the CDR3, the DNA is TGTGCCAGCAGCTTAACACCTAGCGGGAGTTGGGAGACCCAGTACTTC.

This chain connects TRBV9 to TRBJ2-2; TRBD2 matches at 9 bases. With 1 base clipped from V and 2 bases from J, the junction kept 0 bases outside the gene matches. The germline CDR1 and CDR2 sequences are SGDLS and YYNGEE. This CDR3 is built from 15 residues. The chain's CDR3 is CASSVLAGNTGELFF. CDR3 nucleotides: TGTGCCAGCAGCGTACTAGCGGGAAACACCGGGGAGCTGTTTTTT.

The V call is TRBV9, the J call TRBJ2-7; 14 bases agree with TRBD2. V lost 4 bases, J lost 5 bases, and 5 bases stayed unmatched. The CDR3 runs to 15 residues. Looked up from germline, CDR1 is SGDLS and CDR2 is YYNGEE. This chain's CDR3 is CASSRGLAGDHEQYF. Written as DNA, the CDR3 is TGTGCCAGCAGCAGGGGACTAGCGGGAGACCACGAGCAGTACTTC.

This clone was observed many times. CDR3 coding DNA: TGCGCCAGCAAAAAGGAACAAGGGACGGGCGGATCTTATGGCTACACCTTC. Translated, it gives CASKKEQGTGGSYGYTF. The rearrangement joins TRBV5-1 to TRBJ1-2; D possibly corresponds to TRBD1 (5 bases). Germline V gene lookup returns CDR1 SGHRS and CDR2 YFSETQ. The V end was cut by 6 bases, the J end by 5 bases, with 26 bases between. The CDR3 spans 17 residues. Together with reference TRBV5-1 and TRBJ1-2, the CDR3 gives the full variable domain: KAGVTQTPRYLIKTRGQQVTLSCSPISGHRSVSWYQQTPGQGLQFLFEYFSETQRNKGNFPGRFSGRQFSNSRSEMNVSTLELGDSALYLCASKKEQGTGGSYGYTFGSGTRLTVV.

The V call is TRBV6-6, the J call TRBJ2-5; 12 bases align to TRBD2. Germline V CDR1 and CDR2: MNHNY, SVGAGI (reference sequence). V gave up 5 bases and J gave up 4 bases; unmatched junction bases: 8. The CDR3 totals 16 residues. CDR3 protein: CASSPSTSGSRETQYF. CDR3 DNA: TGTGCCAGCAGTCCGTCGACTAGCGGGAGTCGAGAGACCCAGTACTTC.

The V and J genes are TRBV6-5 and TRBJ1-2, with a weak D call TRBD1 (5 bases). Germline V gene lookup returns CDR1 MNHEY and CDR2 SVGAGI. The CDR3 length is 12 residues. V lost 5 bases and J 9 bases, leaving 13 bases between the germline ends. As DNA, the CDR3 is TGTGCCAGCAGTGACTACAGGAGCAGCTACACCTTC. It is translated as CASSDYRSSYTF.

V is TRBV14 and J is TRBJ1-2; D is unresolved. CDR1 is SGHDN, CDR2 FVKESK, per germline. CDR3 length equals 13 residues. V shed 0 bases and J shed 0 bases, with 2 bases lying between them. The CDR3 region is CASSQDTNYGYTF. DNA for the CDR3: TGTGCCAGCAGCCAAGATACTAACTATGGCTACACCTTC.

The chain is built from TRBV15 and TRBJ2-6; tentatively, D is TRBD1 or TRBD2 (6 bases each). V lost 1 base and J 3 bases, leaving 16 bases between the germline ends. The germline V gene encodes CDR1 LNHNV and CDR2 YYDKDF (reference sequence). There are 18 residues in the CDR3. DNA of the CDR3: TGTGCCACCAGCAGAGTATGGTCGGGGGCGCGTGGGGCCAACGTCCTGACTTTC. The encoded protein is CATSRVWSGARGANVLTF. Full variable domain (remainder filled in from reference TRBV15 and TRBJ2-6): DAMVIQNPRYQVTQFGKPVTLSCSQTLNHNVMYWYQQKSSQAPKLLFHYYDKDFNNEADTPDNFQSRRPNTSFCFLDIRSPGLGDTAMYLCATSRVWSGARGANVLTFGAGSRLTVL.

Concerning this clone: The same CDR3 arises from other DNA sequences in this sample as well. The genes are TRBV29-1 and TRBJ2-1; D not resolved. With 3 bases removed from V and 4 bases from J, the gap between germline ends came to 4 bases. Germline loops: CDR1 SQVTM, CDR2 ANQGSEA. This CDR3 region has 11 residues. This chain's CDR3 is CSVDSYNEQFF. CDR3 bases: TGCAGCGTTGATTCATACAATGAGCAGTTCTTC.

The chain has TRBV6-6 and TRBJ1-1, with D unclear. Looked up from germline, CDR1 is MNHNY and CDR2 is SVGAGI (reference sequence). The CDR3 has 10 residues. Trimming took off 11 bases at V and 2 bases at J, with 6 bases between the two ends. The CDR3 spells CAYGNTEAFF. The DNA of the CDR3 is TGTGCCTACGGAAACACTGAAGCTTTCTTT.

V gene TRBV6-5 combines with J gene TRBJ2-6, with D uncertain. V shed 4 bases and J shed 0 bases, with 4 bases lying between them. The CDR3 runs to 14 residues. Germline lookup yields CDR1 MNHEY and CDR2 SVGAGI. CDR3 sequence: CASSSLSGANVLTF. CDR3 nucleotide sequence: TGTGCCAGCAGTTCTCTCTCTGGGGCCAACGTCCTGACTTTC.

This clone has a handful of counts. This chain links TRBV21-1 with TRBJ2-7. TRBV21-1 constitutes a pseudogene. This CDR3 spans 12 amino acids. As DNA, the CDR3 is TGTGCCAGCCCCTACCGGACCTACGAGCAGTACTTC. Translated, it gives CASPYRTYEQYF.

This clone was seen a few times. The rearrangement joins TRBV2 to TRBJ2-7; tentative D call: TRBD1 (7 bases). Germline CDR1 and CDR2: SNHLY and FYNNEI. The CDR3 sequence is 14 residues long. The germline V and J ends were trimmed by 3 bases and 3 bases, with 12 bases remaining between them. The CDR3 bases are TGTGCCAGCAGTGATAGACAGGGAGGCTACGAGCAGTACTTC. This gives the protein CASSDRQGGYEQYF.

This clone came up a few times. This rearrangement joins TRBV5-1 to TRBJ1-1; D gene unclear. The CDR3 runs to 13 residues. Looked up from germline, CDR1 is SGHRS and CDR2 is YFSETQ. Trimming pared 7 bases from V and 1 base from J, leaving 11 bases between. This CDR3 reads CASGFKGNTEAFF. The DNA of the CDR3 is TGCGCCAGCGGATTCAAGGGGAACACTGAAGCTTTCTTT.

V is TRBV5-1 and J is TRBJ2-2, with D hard to call. The CDR3 is made up of 13 amino acids. The germline gives CDR1 SGHRS, CDR2 YFSETQ. V lost 8 bases and J lost 3, with 11 bases in between. The CDR3 bases are TGCGCCAGTCGCGGCGAATACACCGGGGAGCTGTTTTTT. Its translation is CASRGEYTGELFF.

V usage is TRBV2 and J usage is TRBJ2-2; 12 bases align to TRBD2. Germline V CDR1 and CDR2: SNHLY, FYNNEI. The CDR3 runs to 14 residues. V shed 6 bases and J 6 bases; nucleotides not matched to a gene: 2. CDR3 in DNA: TGTGCCAGCAGGCCTAGCGGGAGGGCCGGGGAGCTGTTTTTT. Amino acids: CASRPSGRAGELFF. Complete variable domain (other parts from reference TRBV2 and TRBJ2-2): EPEVTQTPSHQVTQMGQEVILRCVPISNHLYFYWYRQILGQKVEFLVSFYNNEISEKSEIFDDQFSVERPDGSNFTLKIRSTKLEDSAMYFCASRPSGRAGELFFGEGSRLTVL.

This sequence joins TRBV6-5 and TRBJ1-1, with D hard to call. In germline, CDR1 is MNHEY, CDR2 SVGAGI. V shed 6 bases and J shed 4 bases, with 15 bases lying between them. This CDR3 region has 14 residues. The CDR3 nucleotides read TGTGCCAGCAGCCGTGTTGGGCGGGGCACTGAAGCTTTCTTT. This encodes CASSRVGRGTEAFF.